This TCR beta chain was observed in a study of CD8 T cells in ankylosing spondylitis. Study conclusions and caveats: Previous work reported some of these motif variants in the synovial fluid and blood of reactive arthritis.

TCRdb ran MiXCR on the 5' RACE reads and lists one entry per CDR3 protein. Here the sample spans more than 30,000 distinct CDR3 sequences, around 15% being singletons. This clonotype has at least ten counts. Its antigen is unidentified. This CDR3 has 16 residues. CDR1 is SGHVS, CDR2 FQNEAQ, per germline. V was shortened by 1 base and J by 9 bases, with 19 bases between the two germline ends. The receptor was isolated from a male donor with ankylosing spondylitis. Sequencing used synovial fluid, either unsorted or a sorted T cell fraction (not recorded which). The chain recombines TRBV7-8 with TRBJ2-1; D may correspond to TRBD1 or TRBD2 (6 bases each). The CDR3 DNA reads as TGTGCCAGCAGCTTAGAAGGGCTAGCGATAGGGGGTGAGCAGTTCTTC. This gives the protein CASSLEGLAIGGEQFF.